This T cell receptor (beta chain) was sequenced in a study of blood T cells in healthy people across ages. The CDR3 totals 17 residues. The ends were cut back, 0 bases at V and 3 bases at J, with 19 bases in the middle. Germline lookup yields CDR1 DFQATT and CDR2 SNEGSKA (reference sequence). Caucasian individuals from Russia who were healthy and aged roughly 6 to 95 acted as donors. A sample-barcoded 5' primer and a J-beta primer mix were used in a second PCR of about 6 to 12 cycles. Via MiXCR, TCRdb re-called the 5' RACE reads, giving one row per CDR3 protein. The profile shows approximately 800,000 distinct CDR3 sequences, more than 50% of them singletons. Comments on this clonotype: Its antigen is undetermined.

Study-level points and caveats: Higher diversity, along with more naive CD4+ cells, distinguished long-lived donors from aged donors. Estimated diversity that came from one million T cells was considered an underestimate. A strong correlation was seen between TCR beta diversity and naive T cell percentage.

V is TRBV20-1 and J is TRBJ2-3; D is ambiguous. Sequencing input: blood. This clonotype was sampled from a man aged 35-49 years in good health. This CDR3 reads CSAREPWVQKGTDTQYF. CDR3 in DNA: TGCAGTGCTAGAGAGCCTTGGGTACAAAAGGGTACAGATACGCAGTATTTT.